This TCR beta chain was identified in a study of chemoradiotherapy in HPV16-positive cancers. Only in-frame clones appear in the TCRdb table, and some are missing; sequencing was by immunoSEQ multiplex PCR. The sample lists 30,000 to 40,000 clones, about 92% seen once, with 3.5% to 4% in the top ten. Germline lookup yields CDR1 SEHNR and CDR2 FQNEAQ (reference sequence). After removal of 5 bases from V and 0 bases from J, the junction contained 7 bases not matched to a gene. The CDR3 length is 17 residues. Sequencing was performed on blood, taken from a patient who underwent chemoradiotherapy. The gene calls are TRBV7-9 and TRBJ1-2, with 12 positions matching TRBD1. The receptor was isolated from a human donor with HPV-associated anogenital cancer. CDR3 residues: CASSRGDRGPTNYGYTF. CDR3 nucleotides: TGTGCCAGCAGCCGCGGGGACAGGGGGCCCACTAACTATGGCTACACCTTC.